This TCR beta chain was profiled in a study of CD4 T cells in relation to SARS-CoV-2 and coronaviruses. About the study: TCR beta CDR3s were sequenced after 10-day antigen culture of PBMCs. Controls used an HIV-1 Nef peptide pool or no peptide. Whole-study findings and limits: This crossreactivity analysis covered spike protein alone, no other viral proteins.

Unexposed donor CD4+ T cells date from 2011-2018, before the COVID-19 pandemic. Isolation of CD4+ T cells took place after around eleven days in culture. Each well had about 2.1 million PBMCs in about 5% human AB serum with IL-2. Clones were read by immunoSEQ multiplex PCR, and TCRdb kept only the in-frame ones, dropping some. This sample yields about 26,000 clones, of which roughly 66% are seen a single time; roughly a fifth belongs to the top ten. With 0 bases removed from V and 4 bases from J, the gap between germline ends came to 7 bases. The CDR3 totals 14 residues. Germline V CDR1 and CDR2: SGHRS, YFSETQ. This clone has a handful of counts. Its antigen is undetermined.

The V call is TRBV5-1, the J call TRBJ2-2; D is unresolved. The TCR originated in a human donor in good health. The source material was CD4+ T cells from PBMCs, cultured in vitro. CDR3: CASSLARPTGELFF. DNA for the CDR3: TGCGCCAGCAGCTTGGCCCGTCCCACCGGGGAGCTGTTTTTT.